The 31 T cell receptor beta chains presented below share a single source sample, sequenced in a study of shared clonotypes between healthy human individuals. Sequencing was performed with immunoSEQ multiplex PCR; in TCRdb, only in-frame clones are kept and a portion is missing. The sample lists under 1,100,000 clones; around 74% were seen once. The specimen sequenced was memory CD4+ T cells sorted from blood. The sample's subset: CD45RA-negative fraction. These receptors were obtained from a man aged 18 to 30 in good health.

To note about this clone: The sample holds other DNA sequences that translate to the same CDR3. The CDR3 here is CASSQDGQPNQPQHF. In nucleotides, the CDR3 is TGCGCCAGCAGCCAAGATGGACAGCCCAATCAGCCCCAGCATTTT. This chain uses TRBV4-3 with TRBJ1-5; TRBD1 might be the D (6 bases). V was shortened by 0 bases and J by 3 bases, with 9 bases between the two germline ends. Per the germline V gene, CDR1 is LGHNA and CDR2 is YSLEER. This CDR3 is 15 amino acids long.

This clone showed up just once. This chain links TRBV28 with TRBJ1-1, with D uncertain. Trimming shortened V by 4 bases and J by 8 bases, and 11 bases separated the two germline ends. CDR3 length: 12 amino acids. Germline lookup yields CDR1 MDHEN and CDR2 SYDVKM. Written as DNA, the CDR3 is TGTGCCAGCAGTTCCGGTCTTGTGGAAGCTTTCTTT. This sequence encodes CASSSGLVEAFF.

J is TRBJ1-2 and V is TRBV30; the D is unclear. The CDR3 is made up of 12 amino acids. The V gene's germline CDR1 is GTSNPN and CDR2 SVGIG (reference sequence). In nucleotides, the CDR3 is TGTGCTTTCAGCGGGTTGCCCGGGGGCTACACCTTC. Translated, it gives CAFSGLPGGYTF. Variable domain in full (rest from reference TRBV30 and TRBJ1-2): SQTIHQWPATLVQPVGSPLSLECTVEGTSNPNLYWYRQAAGRGLQLLFYSVGIGQISSEVPQNLSASRPQDRQFILSSKKLLLSDSGFYLCAFSGLPGGYTFGSGTRLTVV.

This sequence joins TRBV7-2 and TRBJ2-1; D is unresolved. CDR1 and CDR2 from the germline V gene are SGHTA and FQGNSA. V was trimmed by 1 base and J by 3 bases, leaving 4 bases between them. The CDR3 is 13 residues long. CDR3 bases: TGTGCCAGCAGCTTAGAAATCTACAATGAGCAGTTCTTC. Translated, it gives CASSLEIYNEQFF. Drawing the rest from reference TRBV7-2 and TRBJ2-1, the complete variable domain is GAGVSQSPSNKVTEKGKDVELRCDPISGHTALYWYRQSLGQGLEFLIYFQGNSAPDKSGLPSDRFSAERTGGSVSTLTIQRTQQEDSAVYLCASSLEIYNEQFFGPGTRLTVL.

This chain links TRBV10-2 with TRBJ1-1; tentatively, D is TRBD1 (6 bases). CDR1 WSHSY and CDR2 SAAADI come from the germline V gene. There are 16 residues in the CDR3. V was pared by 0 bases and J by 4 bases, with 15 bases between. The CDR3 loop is CASSESTGTGFTEAFF. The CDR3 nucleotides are TGCGCCAGCAGTGAGTCGACCGGCACAGGGTTCACTGAAGCTTTCTTT.

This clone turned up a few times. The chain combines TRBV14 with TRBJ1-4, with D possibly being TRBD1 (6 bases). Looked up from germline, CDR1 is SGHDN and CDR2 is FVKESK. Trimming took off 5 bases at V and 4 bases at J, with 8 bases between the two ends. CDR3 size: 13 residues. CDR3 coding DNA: TGTGCCAGCAGCAAGGGGGTTAATGAAAAACTGTTTTTT. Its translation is CASSKGVNEKLFF.

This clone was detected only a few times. CDR3 loop: CASSVGQGFPGELFF. Written as DNA, the CDR3 is TGCGCCAGCAGTGTGGGACAGGGCTTTCCCGGGGAGCTGTTTTTT. The chain carries TRBV10-1 and TRBJ2-2, with 9 bases that match TRBD1. The V segment lost 4 bases and the J segment 6 bases; nucleotides outside the gene matches: 6. This CDR3 region has 15 residues. Germline V gives CDR1 WNHNN, CDR2 SYGVQD (reference sequence).

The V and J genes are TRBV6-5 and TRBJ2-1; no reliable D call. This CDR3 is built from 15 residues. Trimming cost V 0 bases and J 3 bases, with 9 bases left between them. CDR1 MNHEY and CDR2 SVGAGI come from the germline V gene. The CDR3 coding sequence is TGTGCCAGCAGTTACTCGGCGCAAGACTACAATGAGCAGTTCTTC. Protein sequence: CASSYSAQDYNEQFF.

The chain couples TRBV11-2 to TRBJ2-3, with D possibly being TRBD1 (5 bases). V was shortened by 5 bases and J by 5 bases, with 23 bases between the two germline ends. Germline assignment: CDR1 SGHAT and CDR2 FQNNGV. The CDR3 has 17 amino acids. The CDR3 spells CASSRYPRGPLGDTQYF. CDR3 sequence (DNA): TGTGCCAGCAGCCGTTACCCAAGGGGCCCATTAGGAGATACGCAGTATTTT.

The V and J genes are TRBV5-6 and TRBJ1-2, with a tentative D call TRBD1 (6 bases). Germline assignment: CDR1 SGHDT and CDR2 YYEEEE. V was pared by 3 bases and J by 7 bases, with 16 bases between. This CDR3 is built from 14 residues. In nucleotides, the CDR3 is TGTGCCAGCAGCTATAGGGCAGGGACACCTGGCTACACCTTC. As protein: CASSYRAGTPGYTF.

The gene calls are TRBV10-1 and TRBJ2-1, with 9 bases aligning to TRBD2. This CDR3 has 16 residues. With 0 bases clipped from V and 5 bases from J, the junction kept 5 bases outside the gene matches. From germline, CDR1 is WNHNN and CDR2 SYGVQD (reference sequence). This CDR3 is CASSESSGRLDNEQFF. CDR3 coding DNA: TGCGCCAGCAGTGAGTCAAGCGGGAGGTTGGACAATGAGCAGTTCTTC.

CDR3 protein: CASSLQGWGTDTQYF. The CDR3 DNA is TGTGCCAGCTCCCTACAGGGGTGGGGCACAGATACGCAGTATTTT. The rearrangement joins TRBV7-2 to TRBJ2-3; TRBD1 agrees at 7 bases. This CDR3 spans 15 amino acids. Trimming at V came to 8 bases and at J to 1 base, leaving 9 bases not matched to a gene. Germline CDR1 and CDR2: SGHTA and FQGNSA. Combining the CDR3 with reference TRBV7-2 and TRBJ2-3 gives the whole variable domain GAGVSQSPSNKVTEKGKDVELRCDPISGHTALYWYRQSLGQGLEFLIYFQGNSAPDKSGLPSDRFSAERTGGSVSTLTIQRTQQEDSAVYLCASSLQGWGTDTQYFGPGTRLTVL.

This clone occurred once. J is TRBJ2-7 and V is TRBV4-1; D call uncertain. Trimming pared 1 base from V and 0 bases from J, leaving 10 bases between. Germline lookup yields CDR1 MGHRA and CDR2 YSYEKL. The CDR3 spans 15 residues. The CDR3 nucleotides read TGCGCCAGCAGCCAAGGGCCAGAGAGCTCCTACGAGCAGTACTTC. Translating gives CASSQGPESSYEQYF.

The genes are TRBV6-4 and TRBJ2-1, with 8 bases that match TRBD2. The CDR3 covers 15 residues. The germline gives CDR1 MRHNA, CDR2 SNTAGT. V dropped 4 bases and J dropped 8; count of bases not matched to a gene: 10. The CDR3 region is CASSVGLAGGDEQFF. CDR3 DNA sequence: TGTGCCAGCAGTGTCGGACTAGCAGGAGGGGATGAGCAGTTCTTC.

The CDR3, as DNA: TGTGCCAGCAGTTTATACTACACAGATACGCAGTATTTT. It yields the protein CASSLYYTDTQYF. The chain links TRBV27 to TRBJ2-3; no clear D. The V gene lost 1 base and the J gene lost 2 bases, with 4 bases spanning the gap. There are 13 residues in the CDR3. CDR1 MNHEY and CDR2 SMNVEV come from the germline V gene (reference sequence).

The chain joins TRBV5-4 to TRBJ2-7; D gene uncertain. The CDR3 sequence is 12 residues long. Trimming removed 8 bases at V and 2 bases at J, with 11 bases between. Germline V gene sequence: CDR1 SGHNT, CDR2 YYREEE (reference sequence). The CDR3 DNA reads TGTGCCAGTGAAGGACGTCCCTACGAGCAGTACTTC. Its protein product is CASEGRPYEQYF.

The CDR3 loop is CASRDRVPNEQFF. CDR3 coding DNA: TGCGCCAGCAGGGACAGGGTTCCCAATGAGCAGTTCTTC. This rearrangement joins TRBV10-2 to TRBJ2-1; 8 bases align to TRBD1. This CDR3 contains 13 residues. The ends lost 6 bases at V and 6 bases at J; junction bases unmatched: 4. From germline, CDR1 is WSHSY and CDR2 SAAADI.

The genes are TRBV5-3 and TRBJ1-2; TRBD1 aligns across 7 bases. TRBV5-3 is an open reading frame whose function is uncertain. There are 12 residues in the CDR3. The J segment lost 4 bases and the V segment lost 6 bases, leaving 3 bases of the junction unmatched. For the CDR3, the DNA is TGTGCCAGAAACAGGACAGGCTATGGCTACACCTTC. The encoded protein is CARNRTGYGYTF.

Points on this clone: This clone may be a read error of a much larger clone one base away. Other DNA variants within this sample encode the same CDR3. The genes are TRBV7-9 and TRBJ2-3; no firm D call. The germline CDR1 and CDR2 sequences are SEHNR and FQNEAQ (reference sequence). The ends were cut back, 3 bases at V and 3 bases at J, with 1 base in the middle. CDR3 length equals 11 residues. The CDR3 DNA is TGTGCCAGCAGCTTTACAGATACGCAGTATTTT. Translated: CASSFTDTQYF.

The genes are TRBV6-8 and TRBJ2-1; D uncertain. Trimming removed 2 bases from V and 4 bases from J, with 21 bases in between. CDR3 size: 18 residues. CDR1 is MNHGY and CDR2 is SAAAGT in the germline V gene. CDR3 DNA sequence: TGTGCCAGCAGTTACCCCTACTACATGATAAAAGGTTACAATGAGCAGTTCTTC. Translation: CASSYPYYMIKGYNEQFF.

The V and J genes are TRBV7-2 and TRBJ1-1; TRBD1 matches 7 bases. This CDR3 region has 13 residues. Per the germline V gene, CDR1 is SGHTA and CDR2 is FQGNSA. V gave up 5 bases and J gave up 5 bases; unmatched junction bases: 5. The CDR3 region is CASSKQGITEAFF. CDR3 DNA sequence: TGTGCCAGCAGCAAACAGGGGATAACTGAAGCTTTCTTT.

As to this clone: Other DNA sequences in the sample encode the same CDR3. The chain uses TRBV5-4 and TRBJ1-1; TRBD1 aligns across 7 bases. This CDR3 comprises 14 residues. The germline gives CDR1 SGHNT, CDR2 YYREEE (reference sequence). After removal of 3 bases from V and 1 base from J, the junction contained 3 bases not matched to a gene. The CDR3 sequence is CASSSRDRNTEAFF. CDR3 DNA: TGTGCCAGCAGCTCCCGGGACAGGAACACTGAAGCTTTCTTT.

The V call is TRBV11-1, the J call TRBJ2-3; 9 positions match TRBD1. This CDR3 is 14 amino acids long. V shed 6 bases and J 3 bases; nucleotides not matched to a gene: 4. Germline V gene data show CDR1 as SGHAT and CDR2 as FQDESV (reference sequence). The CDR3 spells CASRRDRVTDTQYF. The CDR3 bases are TGTGCCAGCAGGCGGGACAGGGTTACAGATACGCAGTATTTT.

CDR3 sequence: CASSIGGGGRIDEQYF. In DNA form, the CDR3 reads TGTGCCAGTAGTATAGGGGGAGGGGGCCGGATCGACGAGCAGTACTTC. V gene TRBV19 combines with J gene TRBJ2-7; D may correspond to TRBD1 or TRBD2 (7 bases each). Germline loops: CDR1 LNHDA, CDR2 SQIVND (reference sequence). Trimming left V 1 base short and J 5 bases short, with 18 bases between. CDR3 length equals 16 residues.

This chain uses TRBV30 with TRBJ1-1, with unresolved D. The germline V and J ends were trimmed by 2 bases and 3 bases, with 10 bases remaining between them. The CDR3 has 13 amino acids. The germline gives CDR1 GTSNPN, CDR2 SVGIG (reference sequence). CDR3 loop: CAWSIRSDTEAFF. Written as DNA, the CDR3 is TGTGCCTGGAGTATCAGGTCGGACACTGAAGCTTTCTTT.

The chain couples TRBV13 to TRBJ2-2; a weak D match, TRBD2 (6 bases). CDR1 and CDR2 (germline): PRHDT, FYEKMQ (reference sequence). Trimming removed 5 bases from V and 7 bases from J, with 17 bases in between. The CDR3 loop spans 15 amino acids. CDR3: CASSVRASSGGELFF. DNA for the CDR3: TGTGCCAGCAGCGTGAGGGCGAGTAGCGGCGGGGAGCTGTTTTTT. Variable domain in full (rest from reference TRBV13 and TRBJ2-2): AAGVIQSPRHLIKEKRETATLKCYPIPRHDTVYWYQQGPGQDPQFLISFYEKMQSDKGSIPDRFSAQQFSDYHSELNMSSLELGDSALYFCASSVRASSGGELFFGEGSRLTVL.

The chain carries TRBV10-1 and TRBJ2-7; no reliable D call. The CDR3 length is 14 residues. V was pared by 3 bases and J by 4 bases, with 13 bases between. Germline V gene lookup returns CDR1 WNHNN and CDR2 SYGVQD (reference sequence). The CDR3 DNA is TGCGCCAGCAGTGAAGGCCCGGGTGTTTACGAGCAGTACTTC. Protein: CASSEGPGVYEQYF.

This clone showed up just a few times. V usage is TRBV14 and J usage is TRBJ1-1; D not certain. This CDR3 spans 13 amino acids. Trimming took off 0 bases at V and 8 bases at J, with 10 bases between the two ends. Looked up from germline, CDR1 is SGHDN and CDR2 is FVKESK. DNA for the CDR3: TGTGCCAGCAGCCAAGATTCCCGCAGGGAAGCTTTCTTT. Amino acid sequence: CASSQDSRREAFF.

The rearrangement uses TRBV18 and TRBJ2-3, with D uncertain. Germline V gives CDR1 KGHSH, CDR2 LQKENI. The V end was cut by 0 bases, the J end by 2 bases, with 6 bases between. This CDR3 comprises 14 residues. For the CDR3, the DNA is TGTGCCAGCTCACCACCCGGAAACACAGATACGCAGTATTTT. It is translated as CASSPPGNTDTQYF.

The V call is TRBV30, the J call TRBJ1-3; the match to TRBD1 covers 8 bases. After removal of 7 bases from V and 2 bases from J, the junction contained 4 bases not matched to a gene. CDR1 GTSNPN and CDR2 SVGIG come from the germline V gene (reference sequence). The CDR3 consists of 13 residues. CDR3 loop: CASGQGPGNTIYF. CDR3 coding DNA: TGTGCCTCTGGACAGGGCCCTGGAAACACCATATATTTT.

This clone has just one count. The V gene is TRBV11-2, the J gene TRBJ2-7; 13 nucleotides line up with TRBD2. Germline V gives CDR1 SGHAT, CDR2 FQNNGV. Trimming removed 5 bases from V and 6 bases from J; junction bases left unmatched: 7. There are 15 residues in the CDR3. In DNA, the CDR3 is TGTGCCAGCAGCACGGGACTAGCGGGGAATGTCGAGCAGTACTTC. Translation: CASSTGLAGNVEQYF. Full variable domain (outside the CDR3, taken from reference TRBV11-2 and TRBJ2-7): EAGVAQSPRYKIIEKRQSVAFWCNPISGHATLYWYQQILGQGPKLLIQFQNNGVVDDSQLPKDRFSAERLKGVDSTLKIQPAKLEDSAVYLCASSTGLAGNVEQYFGPGTRLTVT.